These 13 T cell receptor beta chains share one sample of origin, sequenced in a study of shared clonotypes between healthy human individuals. TCRdb keeps only in-frame clones here, not all; method: immunoSEQ multiplex PCR. There are millions of clones in the sample; about 95% occur only once, and around 1.1% lies in the top ten. CD8 cells regarded as naive lacked CD45RO, were positively chosen for CCR7, and omitted terminally differentiated effector memory CD45RA+ cells. Sequencing used naive CD8+ T cells sorted from blood. These receptors all come from a man aged 18 to 35 in good health.

This chain links TRBV9 with TRBJ1-2, with 7 bases identical to TRBD1. There are 15 residues in the CDR3. Germline trimming cut 3 bases from V and 2 bases from J; bases unmatched to any gene: 7. Germline CDR1 is SGDLS and CDR2 is YYNGEE. The CDR3, as DNA: TGTGCCAGCAGCGCCGGGACAGTCCTCAACTATGGCTACACCTTC. It encodes CASSAGTVLNYGYTF.

This clone was seen a single time. The CDR3 protein is CASSLAGIDYTF. The CDR3 DNA sequence: TGTGCCAGCAGCTTAGCGGGGATTGACTACACCTTC. The gene calls are TRBV7-2 and TRBJ1-2, with D hard to call. Per the germline V gene, CDR1 is SGHTA and CDR2 is FQGNSA. The V end was cut by 0 bases, the J end by 10 bases, with 9 bases between. The CDR3 length is 12 residues. Based on the CDR3 plus reference TRBV7-2 and TRBJ1-2, the full variable domain is GAGVSQSPSNKVTEKGKDVELRCDPISGHTALYWYRQSLGQGLEFLIYFQGNSAPDKSGLPSDRFSAERTGGSVSTLTIQRTQQEDSAVYLCASSLAGIDYTFGSGTRLTVV.

The V gene is TRBV18, the J gene TRBJ2-7, with no clear D. V gave up 1 base and J gave up 7 bases, with 14 bases separating them. Germline V gives CDR1 KGHSH, CDR2 LQKENI. The CDR3 contains 14 residues. The CDR3 sequence is CASSPLRDAPEQYF. The CDR3 coding sequence is TGTGCCAGCTCACCACTACGAGACGCACCGGAGCAGTACTTC.

This chain joins TRBV6-1 and TRBJ2-7, with a possible D match to TRBD2 (6 bases). Germline V gene data show CDR1 as MNHNS and CDR2 as SASEGT. The V gene lost 2 bases and the J gene lost 7 bases, with 18 bases spanning the gap. The CDR3 consists of 15 residues. CDR3 DNA sequence: TGTGCCAGCAGTGAACGGGGGTACTCTCTACGTGAGCAGTACTTC. Protein product: CASSERGYSLREQYF.

V usage is TRBV7-9 and J usage is TRBJ1-6; 7 nucleotides line up with TRBD1. V was pared by 3 bases and J by 7 bases, with 6 bases of the junction left unmatched. Germline-derived CDR1 and CDR2 are SEHNR and FQNEAQ (reference sequence). This CDR3 region has 15 residues. This chain's CDR3 is CASSLKQGTNSPLHF. CDR3 DNA sequence: TGTGCCAGCAGCTTGAAACAGGGGACAAATTCACCCCTCCACTTT.

The CDR3 here is CASSAGTGRDSYEQYF. CDR3 nucleotide sequence: TGTGCCAGCAGCGCGGGGACAGGGCGGGACTCCTACGAGCAGTACTTC. The chain joins TRBV7-9 to TRBJ2-7; TRBD1 aligns across 9 bases. The CDR3 is 16 amino acids. Germline CDR1 SEHNR, CDR2 FQNEAQ (reference sequence). J lost 0 bases, V lost 5 bases, and 8 bases had no gene match.

This clone was counted once. The chain combines TRBV7-9 with TRBJ1-1; D is uncertain. The V gene lost 2 bases and the J gene lost 2 bases, with 3 bases spanning the gap. This CDR3 region has 12 residues. Germline V gene sequence: CDR1 SEHNR, CDR2 FQNEAQ (reference sequence). The CDR3 region is CASSLHNTEAFF. CDR3 in DNA: TGTGCCAGCAGCTTACATAACACTGAAGCTTTCTTT.

The chain recombines TRBV5-6 with TRBJ2-4; D is possibly TRBD2 (6 bases). The CDR3 consists of 17 residues. Trimming removed 4 bases from V and 1 base from J, with 18 bases in between. Germline V CDR1 and CDR2: SGHDT, YYEEEE. This chain's CDR3 is CASSREGLGWAKNIQYF. CDR3 DNA sequence: TGTGCCAGCAGCCGTGAGGGACTGGGATGGGCCAAAAACATTCAGTACTTC.

The gene calls are TRBV5-1 and TRBJ2-7; no clear D. CDR3 length: 16 amino acids. V lost 2 bases and J lost 2, with 17 bases in between. Germline lookup yields CDR1 SGHRS and CDR2 YFSETQ. CDR3 loop: CASSLRAATSTYEQYF. CDR3 DNA sequence: TGCGCCAGCAGCTTACGCGCGGCTACCAGCACCTACGAGCAGTACTTC.

This chain joins TRBV5-4 and TRBJ2-7; TRBD1 might be the D (6 bases). CDR1 is SGHNT and CDR2 is YYREEE in the germline V gene (reference sequence). The CDR3 runs 16 residues. V was clipped by 4 bases and J by 0 bases, with 17 bases between them. The CDR3 sequence is CASSPLSPDSSYEQYF. The CDR3 DNA reads as TGTGCCAGCAGCCCCCTTTCTCCGGACAGCTCCTACGAGCAGTACTTC.

The chain couples TRBV19 to TRBJ2-1; TRBD1 matches 8 bases. The V gene's germline CDR1 is LNHDA and CDR2 SQIVND (reference sequence). The V and J ends lost 3 bases and 4 bases, in that order; junction bases with no gene match: 5. The CDR3 spans 15 residues. The CDR3 region is CASSILGQEYNEQFF. The CDR3 DNA follows: TGTGCCAGTAGTATTTTGGGACAGGAGTACAATGAGCAGTTCTTC. The whole variable domain, remainder taken from reference TRBV19 and TRBJ2-1, is DGGITQSPKYLFRKEGQNVTLSCEQNLNHDAMYWYRQDPGQGLRLIYYSQIVNDFQKGDIAEGYSVSREKKESFPLTVTSAQKNPTAFYLCASSILGQEYNEQFFGPGTRLTVL.

This clone was counted a few times. V is TRBV11-2 and J is TRBJ2-1; 12 bases match TRBD2. This CDR3 contains 19 residues. Germline V CDR1 and CDR2: SGHAT, FQNNGV. V trimming: 6 bases; J trimming: 7 bases; junction bases outside the gene matches: 19. Here the CDR3 reads CASRPSRASGRDLRNEQFF. The CDR3 DNA is TGTGCCAGCAGACCAAGCAGGGCTAGCGGGAGGGATCTCAGGAATGAGCAGTTCTTC.

This chain uses TRBV18 with TRBJ1-4, with a tentative D call TRBD1 (5 bases). This CDR3 spans 15 amino acids. Germline CDR1 KGHSH, CDR2 LQKENI. V gave up 3 bases and J gave up 6 bases, with 14 bases separating them. This CDR3 reads CASSPSPGSDEKLFF. As DNA, the CDR3 is TGTGCCAGCTCACCCTCACCAGGGTCGGATGAAAAACTGTTTTTT.